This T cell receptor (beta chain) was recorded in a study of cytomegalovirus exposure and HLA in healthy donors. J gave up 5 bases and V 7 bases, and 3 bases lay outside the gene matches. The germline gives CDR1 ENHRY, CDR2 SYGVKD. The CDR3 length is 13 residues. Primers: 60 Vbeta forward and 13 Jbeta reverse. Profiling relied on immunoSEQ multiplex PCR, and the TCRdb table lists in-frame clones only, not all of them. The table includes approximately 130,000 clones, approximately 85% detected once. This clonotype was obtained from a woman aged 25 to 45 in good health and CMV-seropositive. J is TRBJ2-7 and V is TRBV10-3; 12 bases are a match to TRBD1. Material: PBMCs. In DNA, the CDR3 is TGTGCCATCACAGGGACAGGGGGCCACGAGCAGTACTTC. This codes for CAITGTGGHEQYF.